This section outlines one T cell receptor beta chain sequence together with its context. Its antigen is still unknown. CDR3 length equals 12 residues. V shed 1 base and J shed 3 bases, with 6 bases lying between them. The germline V gene has CDR1 SQVTM and CDR2 ANQGSEA. TCRdb re-called the 5' RACE reads with MiXCR, one entry per CDR3 protein. The sample consists of about 110,000 distinct CDR3 sequences, about 12% of them appearing once. These data come from a study of early T cells in non-severe SARS-CoV-2 infection. The study's findings and limits: Anti-spike CD8 specificities were favored by VDJdb matching, whose results missed private and CD4 specificities.

The chain carries TRBV29-1 and TRBJ2-5, with no clear D. The source of this sequence is an adult who was a healthcare worker with PCR-confirmed SARS-CoV-2 infection or an uninfected control (not recorded which). Sequencing was done on a sample of whole blood. The CDR3 sequence is CSVEGQKETQYF. The CDR3 DNA reads as TGCAGCGTTGAAGGTCAGAAAGAGACCCAGTACTTC.